This TCR beta chain was identified in a study of cytomegalovirus exposure and HLA in healthy donors (dated by TCRdb to the late 2010s). About the full investigation: In an earlier analysis of approximately 640 of the donors, about 270 Gb of sequence data and 117 million unique TCR beta sequences from 150 million to 200 million T cells were reported. An early release covering around 630 HLA-typed donors comprised roughly 300 gigabases of sequencing data and around 80 million unique TCR sequences. Of the roughly 400 genotyped donors, about 84% fell in the genetic ancestry cluster associated with self-reported Caucasian donors. The study aimed to test whether signatures of past pathogen exposure could be identified by cataloging public T cell receptors. Using immunosequencing, the study profiled T cell repertoires from approximately 700 subjects and related those repertoires to cytomegalovirus serostatus. Besides the first cohort of 666 subjects, a separate validation cohort made up of roughly 120 different subjects was used. The study combined high-throughput TCR immunosequencing, statistical association of individual TCRs with disease status, and machine learning to predict cytomegalovirus infection status. In a later analysis, previously published TCR beta repertoires from 666 donors were re-analyzed and high-resolution HLA genotyping was added so that TCR occurrence patterns could be studied. Rather than using new phenotypic data, the later analysis identified candidate immune exposures from TCR beta sequences and from how often those sequences occurred across donors. To decide whether each TCR beta V gene segment behaved as functional or pseudogenic, an earlier analysis of 587 of the donors relied on high-throughput TCR beta sequencing. Donor age, sex, ethnicity and CMV serostatus were compiled alongside the repertoire data. In a later genetic analysis, genome-wide SNP genotypes for about 60% of the 666 donors were used, and that subset was treated as a discovery cohort. All discovery cohort repertoires had been generated on a single sequencing platform. HLA typing included class I and class II loci at four-digit resolution. The number of donors typed differed by locus, with roughly 620-630 for A, B, C, DRB1 and DQB1, around 500 for DQA1, some 570 for DPA1, and 450 to 480 for DPB1. Roughly five DR-DQ haplotypes were handled as single units for association and clustering because linkage in the cohort was strong. On average, around 200,000 unique TCR beta nucleotide sequences were sequenced per donor among a few hundred genotyped donors of the cohort, with around 19% of those sequences being non-productive. Points the paper makes about the study in general: Seventeen rarely observed V segments, including chromosome 9 orphons, were excluded from the earlier analysis of just under 600 of the donors because counts were too low. Sequencing depth was assumed to be roughly uniform across donors in the presence/absence analyses, though that assumption may not hold. Compared with equally common non-associated chains, HLA-associated TCR beta chains in a later analysis were more clonally expanded and had lower generation probabilities. In an earlier analysis of under 600 of the donors, most TCR beta V segments were observed in productive rearrangements about 87% or about 30% of the time, broadly matching IMGT annotations. The authors suggested that the approach could potentially be generalized to other disease states and immunological phenotypes. In a later analysis, more than 15,000 TCR beta sequences were associated with specific HLA alleles at a false discovery rate of 0.05. According to a later analysis, parvovirus B19, influenza, CMV and Epstein-Barr virus appeared linked to several top co-occurrence clusters. Correlated functional status among segregating V segments might reflect linkage disequilibrium, but an unknown experimental factor could not be ruled out. Across donors, most TCR sequences were observed very rarely, whereas some public TCRs were present in many individuals. In both the original and validation cohorts, the classifier was reported to diagnose cytomegalovirus status with high specificity and sensitivity. Some IMGT-functional V segments, including TRBV6-2 and TRBV6-3, could not be distinguished by the 87-base-pair reads and were therefore excluded. When HLA alleles, especially DR and DQ, strongly co-occurred, attributing TCR associations to individual alleles was difficult. Immune exposure information for the cohort was limited to CMV serostatus. In this cohort, only TCR beta chains were sequenced, and detectable features were limited by the absence of alpha or paired-chain data. An association between a missense DCLRE1C variant and V-gene and J-gene trimming of TCR beta chains was found in a later genetic analysis and replicated in an independent cohort. Most CMV-associated TCR beta chains appeared to be HLA-restricted in a later analysis, and the HLA associations seemed to be driven largely by CMV exposure. In a later genetic analysis, fewer N-insertions in productive TCRs were reported among donors in an Asian-associated ancestry cluster than the roughly 640-donor mean. Because HLA typing was unavailable for some donors at each locus, only the typed subset was used in association tests. A further reported finding was that TCR beta sequences accurately predicted the HLA-A and HLA-B alleles for most subjects in the first cohort. A later analysis found that TCR association rates varied across HLA loci, with DRB1 alleles showing the most associated TCRs and HLA-C alleles the fewest. A cluster of highly shared sequence variants was judged likely to represent a technical artifact of the sequencing pipeline. A few of the identified cytomegalovirus-associated TCR beta chains were confirmed in vitro to be specific for cytomegalovirus antigens. The study gave a list of roughly 150 TCR beta chains associated with cytomegalovirus.

V ends up 5 bases short and J 0 bases short, with an unmatched junction base count of 15. The germline V gene (reference sequence) yields LNHDA for CDR1 and SQIVND for CDR2. The CDR3, from cysteine to phenylalanine, totals 19 residues. Only CDR3 DNA is held: 57 bases, read in frame from base 1. Turning to this clone: Its antigen has not been determined. Per-base qualities were not stored, and no clone one base away is much larger.

The cohort was made up of 650 to 700 healthy bone marrow donors. All cohort members were sampled while nominally healthy, although unrecorded immune exposures were likely present. The donor was CMV seropositive and was included in the group of approximately 300 seropositive cohort members. Each donor provided a peripheral blood sample, and peripheral blood mononuclear cells were used for TCR beta sequencing. Genomic DNA was extracted from the blood cell samples with the Qiagen DNeasy Blood Extraction Kit. Libraries were constructed by the immunoSEQ multiplex PCR assay. For the multiplex PCR, a mixture combining 60 forward primers for TCR Vbeta segments and 13 reverse primers for TCR Jbeta segments was used. The CDR3 region of rearranged TCR beta genes was amplified from genomic DNA with a multiplex PCR assay. The Illumina HiSeq System was used to sequence the amplified TCR beta libraries as 87-base-pair reads. The original pipeline was this. A later analysis counted about 76 million unique TCR beta chains across the 500 to 850 repertoires, and approximately 11 million of these chains were shared by at least two donors. A nearest-neighbor algorithm error-corrected the raw reads and collapsed the reads into unique sequences, merging closely related sequences to remove PCR and sequencing errors. Alignment of CDR3 sequences to IMGT reference sequences was used to assign V, D and J gene segments. Each retained sequence needed at least a six-nucleotide match to both a V gene segment and a J gene segment. A rearrangement was called productive if the CDR3 had no stop codons and remained in frame with V and J, and every other rearrangement was called non-productive. Following IMGT convention, CDR3 was defined as the stretch from the second conserved V-encoded cysteine to the conserved J-encoded phenylalanine. The earlier analysis of 500 to 750 of the donors excluded any sequence lacking an unambiguous match to a single V gene segment. An earlier analysis of a few hundred of the donors called V segments functional above 56.7% productive rearrangements and segregating when the between-donor standard deviation exceeded 5%. A statistical classification framework was built to diagnose cytomegalovirus status from the catalog of TCR beta chain sequences. V and J gene assignment, in a later analysis, came from comparing TCR nucleotide sequences with IMGT/GENE-DB human TR gene sequences. Using the TCRdist pipeline, a later analysis assigned CDR3 sequences along with most-parsimonious VDJ recombination scenarios. A later analysis defined each TCR beta chain by its CDR3 amino acid sequence plus V-gene family, and excluded reads lacking a unique V-gene family. To address suspected cross-contamination and a sequencing artifact, a later analysis removed a few hundred highly shared, low-generation-probability nucleotide sequences. A later analysis calculated a clonal expansion index for each public chain from normalized within-repertoire ranks of inferred template counts. In a later analysis, generation probabilities were computed using a VDJ recombination model fitted to out-of-frame rearrangements, and the results were checked against IGoR. A later analysis scored TCR-TCR, TCR-HLA and TCR-CMV co-occurrence with hypergeometric tests, applying a repertoire-size bias correction to TCR pairs. False discovery rates were estimated in a later analysis by permuting HLA or CMV assignments 20 times. A later analysis grouped co-occurring TCRs with DBSCAN, adding TCRdist sequence similarity when clustering within HLA-allele-positive subsets. Repertoires with fewer than 30,000 or more than 120,000 public chains were left out of co-occurrence clustering, as were a few repertoires with anomalous nucleotide sharing. TCRdb carries this immuneACCESS record with in-frame sequences only. Its versions omit some clonotypes, under half of them owing to an unresolved V gene in the studies checked, with the rest unexplained. V, J and clone size derive from that table, while D and trimming were established from the DNA sequence. The sample contains over 150,000 clones, under 80% of them found a single time. The ten largest clones take up under 15% of the sample.

The sample comprised PBMCs. This sequence was found in a woman in her forties or fifties in good health and CMV-seropositive. The chain is encoded by TRBV19 joined to TRBJ2-1, with 8 bases in between that match TRBD1. This receptor carries the CDR3 CASSLVYPGQGYSYNEQFF. The bases read TGTGCCAGTAGTCTAGTATACCCCGGACAGGGCTACTCCTACAATGAGCAGTTCTTC.